Below are 20 T cell receptor beta chains sequenced from a single sample in a study of regulatory T cells in long-lasting Graves disease. The time point is: newly diagnosed GD, antithyroid drugs for less than 3 months. PBMC RNA served as the TCR library source. With iRepertoire HTBI primers and Arm-PCR of CDR3 regions, TCR beta libraries were built. From the multiplex PCR reads, TCRdb called clonotypes with MiXCR, one entry per CDR3 protein. The table has more than 450,000 distinct CDR3 sequences, 9.5% to 15% seen once. The same sample was also used in a study of T cells in Graves' hyperthyroidism and ophthalmopathy.

The material was peripheral blood mononuclear cells (PBMCs), obtained at new diagnosis, from a patient treated with antithyroid drugs. The receptor set was obtained from a woman under 40 with Graves disease.

This clonotype was detected many times. The CDR3 DNA follows: TGCAGTGCTAGAGATGGCCCCAGGGAGCCCAATCAGCCCCAGCATTTT. This gives the protein CSARDGPREPNQPQHF. The genes are TRBV20-1 and TRBJ1-5; possibly TRBD1 for D (5 bases). Germline V CDR1 and CDR2: DFQATT, SNEGSKA (reference sequence). V lost 0 bases and J 3 bases, leaving 15 bases between the germline ends. This CDR3 comprises 16 residues.

The chain couples TRBV19 to TRBJ1-1; a weak D match, TRBD1 (5 bases). The germline CDR1 and CDR2 sequences are LNHDA and SQIVND (reference sequence). This CDR3 is 13 amino acids long. V was cut by 8 bases and J by 7 bases, with 17 bases left in between. The CDR3 DNA follows: TGTGCCAGTTCCGGGACCCCCGTTTTTGAAGCTTTCTTT. Residues: CASSGTPVFEAFF.

Here the CDR3 reads CASTDSGRYNEQFF. The CDR3 DNA is TGTGCCAGCACCGATAGCGGGAGGTACAATGAGCAGTTCTTC. This chain joins TRBV12-3 or TRBV12-4 and TRBJ2-1; 10 nucleotides line up with TRBD2. CDR3 length: 14 amino acids. The V segment lost 7 bases and the J segment 4 bases; nucleotides outside the gene matches: 4.

This clonotype appeared many times. V and J are TRBV28 and TRBJ2-1; 10 bases fit TRBD2. The CDR3 is made up of 14 amino acids. Looked up from germline, CDR1 is MDHEN and CDR2 is SYDVKM. The ends lost 2 bases at V and 12 bases at J; junction bases unmatched: 7. The CDR3 sequence is CASSLPSGSIRQFF. CDR3 sequence (DNA): TGTGCCAGCAGTTTACCTAGCGGGAGTATCAGGCAGTTCTTC.

Ten or more counts support this clonotype. The J gene is TRBJ2-7, the V gene TRBV28; D is ambiguous. Germline CDR1 reads MDHEN; CDR2 reads SYDVKM. V lost 5 bases and J lost 2, with 13 bases in between. This CDR3 comprises 14 residues. The CDR3 here is CASSRRIPTYEQYF. The CDR3 nucleotides read TGTGCCAGCAGTCGACGGATTCCTACCTACGAGCAGTACTTC. Variable domain in full (rest from reference TRBV28 and TRBJ2-7): DVKVTQSSRYLVKRTGEKVFLECVQDMDHENMFWYRQDPGLGLRLIYFSYDVKMKEKGDIPEGYSVSREKKERFSLILESASTNQTSMYLCASSRRIPTYEQYFGPGTRLTVT.

This clonotype has at least ten counts. Here the CDR3 DNA reads TGTGCCAGCTCACCACGGCCCGGACCCAACGAGCAGTACTTC. It specifies CASSPRPGPNEQYF. The rearrangement uses TRBV18 and TRBJ2-7; D gene uncertain. The CDR3 is 14 amino acids. Trimming took 1 base from V and 5 from J, leaving 12 bases between them. Germline-derived CDR1 and CDR2 are KGHSH and LQKENI.

Only a few counts were recorded for this clonotype. The chain is built from TRBV3-1 and TRBJ2-4, with a weak D call TRBD1 (5 bases). Germline V gene lookup returns CDR1 LGHDT and CDR2 YNNKEL (reference sequence). The V and J ends lost 4 bases and 0 bases respectively, with 13 bases between them. CDR3 length: 16 amino acids. CDR3 in DNA: TGTGCCAGCAGCCCTTTAGGGGCTCTAGCCAAAAACATTCAGTACTTC. Translating it yields CASSPLGALAKNIQYF.

In this sample, this clonotype turned up many times. This chain connects TRBV28 to TRBJ2-7; 9 bases align to TRBD2. This CDR3 contains 14 residues. The germline gives CDR1 MDHEN, CDR2 SYDVKM. Trimming took 6 bases from V and 4 from J; bases not matched to a gene: 7. The CDR3 sequence: CASSLAGERYEQYF. The CDR3 coding sequence is TGTGCCAGCAGCTTAGCGGGAGAGCGTTACGAGCAGTACTTC.

The chain recombines TRBV25-1 with TRBJ1-6, with TRBD1 matching over 8 bases. Germline values: CDR1 MGHDK, CDR2 SYGVNS. Germline trimming cut 0 bases from V and 8 bases from J; bases unmatched to any gene: 9. The CDR3 loop spans 17 amino acids. The CDR3, as DNA: TGTGCCAGCAGTGAATATAGCTGGGCAGGGGGCGATTCACCCCTCCACTTT. It specifies CASSEYSWAGGDSPLHF.

For this clonotype: A much bigger clone sits one base away, suggesting this may be a read error. The chain combines TRBV11-3 with TRBJ1-1; D gene unclear. The length of the CDR3 is 14 residues. Germline V lookup: CDR1 SGHNT, CDR2 YENEEA. V lost 0 bases to trimming and J lost 10 bases, with 15 bases between them. The CDR3 bases are TGTGCCAGCAGCTTAGATGGGATTCAACCCGGAGCTTTCTTT. Translating gives CASSLDGIQPGAFF. Filled out from reference TRBV11-3 and TRBJ1-1, the complete variable domain reads EAGVVQSPRYKIIEKKQPVAFWCNPISGHNTLYWYLQNLGQGPELLIRYENEEAVDDSQLPKDRFSAERLKGVDSTLKIQPAELGDSAVYLCASSLDGIQPGAFFGQGTRLTVV.

This chain uses TRBV6-1 with TRBJ1-1; D gene ambiguous. The CDR3 is made up of 12 amino acids. CDR1 is MNHNS and CDR2 is SASEGT in the germline V gene. V lost 4 bases and J 7 bases, leaving 10 bases between the germline ends. The CDR3 reads CASSAPYGEAFF. The DNA for the CDR3 is TGTGCCAGCAGTGCCCCTTACGGTGAAGCTTTCTTT.

The chain has TRBV3-1 and TRBJ2-1, with 9 bases aligning to TRBD2. J lost 4 bases, V lost 2 bases, and 3 bases had no gene match. The germline V gene has CDR1 LGHDT and CDR2 YNNKEL (reference sequence). The CDR3 consists of 15 residues. The DNA for the CDR3 is TGTGCCAGCAGCCAACCGGGACTAGCATACAATGAGCAGTTCTTC. Translating it yields CASSQPGLAYNEQFF.

V and J are TRBV12-3 or TRBV12-4 and TRBJ2-1; no clear D. The CDR3 contains 11 residues. V gave up 6 bases and J gave up 15 bases, with 15 bases separating them. The CDR3: CASSPSSWLFF. CDR3 nucleotides: TGTGCCAGCAGCCCTTCCTCTTGGCTGTTCTTC.

The CDR3 is CASSDRGRDYGYTF. In nucleotides, the CDR3 is TGTGCCAGCAGCGACAGGGGGCGCGACTATGGCTACACCTTC. This chain links TRBV7-9 with TRBJ1-2; 10 bases map to TRBD1. The V segment lost 5 bases and the J segment 3 bases; nucleotides outside the gene matches: 3. Germline V CDR1 and CDR2: SEHNR, FQNEAQ (reference sequence). The CDR3 spans 14 residues.

V and J are TRBV9 and TRBJ1-2; TRBD1 matches at 8 bases. The CDR3 covers 15 residues. V was pared by 4 bases and J by 3 bases, with 8 bases of the junction left unmatched. Germline CDR1 and CDR2: SGDLS and YYNGEE. The CDR3 sequence is CASSPGTGHDYGYTF. CDR3 DNA: TGTGCCAGCAGCCCAGGGACAGGCCATGACTATGGCTACACCTTC.

This clonotype showed up many times. J is TRBJ1-5 and V is TRBV7-2, with no clear D. The V gene lost 2 bases and the J gene lost 2 bases, with 7 bases spanning the gap. The germline CDR1 and CDR2 sequences are SGHTA and FQGNSA. The CDR3 spans 14 residues. Here the CDR3 reads CASSLRQGNQPQHF. The CDR3 DNA sequence: TGTGCCAGCAGCTTACGGCAAGGCAATCAGCCCCAGCATTTT.

V is TRBV2 and J is TRBJ2-1, with D maybe TRBD2 (6 bases). The germline V gene has CDR1 SNHLY and CDR2 FYNNEI. Trimming removed 6 bases from V and 6 bases from J, with 18 bases in between. This CDR3 has 15 amino acids. The chain's CDR3 is CASSFIGGRGNEQFF. The CDR3 DNA reads as TGTGCCAGCAGCTTTATAGGTGGGCGGGGCAATGAGCAGTTCTTC. The full variable domain, rest sourced from reference TRBV2 and TRBJ2-1, is EPEVTQTPSHQVTQMGQEVILRCVPISNHLYFYWYRQILGQKVEFLVSFYNNEISEKSEIFDDQFSVERPDGSNFTLKIRSTKLEDSAMYFCASSFIGGRGNEQFFGPGTRLTVL.

This clonotype has just a few counts. The V gene is TRBV5-4, the J gene TRBJ2-7; TRBD1 aligns across 9 bases. The length of the CDR3 is 15 residues. Germline V gene lookup returns CDR1 SGHNT and CDR2 YYREEE (reference sequence). Germline trimming cut 2 bases from V and 4 bases from J; bases unmatched to any gene: 7. The CDR3 loop reads CASSFLGTGLYEQYF. CDR3 coding DNA: TGTGCCAGCAGCTTTCTCGGGACAGGGCTGTACGAGCAGTACTTC.

This clonotype has a count of ten or more. One end of the junction fails to match germline, which may point to a read error. The rearrangement joins TRBV2 to TRBJ2-1; possible D gene TRBD2, 5 bases. From germline, CDR1 is SNHLY and CDR2 FYNNEI. CDR3 size: 17 residues. This CDR3 reads CANSVSPGLEVYNEQFF. CDR3 sequence (DNA): TGTGCCAACAGTGTCTCCCCGGGGTTAGAGGTCTACAATGAGCAGTTCTTC.

This clonotype was picked up a small number of times. This chain joins TRBV5-1 and TRBJ2-3, with TRBD2 identical over 8 bases. Trimming at V came to 3 bases and at J to 4 bases, leaving 4 bases not matched to a gene. The CDR3 covers 14 residues. Looked up from germline, CDR1 is SGHRS and CDR2 is YFSETQ. The CDR3 loop reads CASSSASGSDTQYF. CDR3 DNA: TGCGCCAGCAGCTCCGCTAGCGGGTCAGATACGCAGTATTTT.